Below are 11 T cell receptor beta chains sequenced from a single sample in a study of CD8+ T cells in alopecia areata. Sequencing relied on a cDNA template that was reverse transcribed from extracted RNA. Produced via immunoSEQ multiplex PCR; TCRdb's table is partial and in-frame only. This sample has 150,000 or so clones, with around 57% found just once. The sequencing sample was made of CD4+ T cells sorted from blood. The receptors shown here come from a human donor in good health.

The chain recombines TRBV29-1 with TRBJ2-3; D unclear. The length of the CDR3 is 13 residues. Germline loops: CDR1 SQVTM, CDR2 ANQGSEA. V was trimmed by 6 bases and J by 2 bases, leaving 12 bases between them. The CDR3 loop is CSVLFPYTDTQYF. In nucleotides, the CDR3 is TGCAGCGTCCTGTTCCCGTACACAGATACGCAGTATTTT.

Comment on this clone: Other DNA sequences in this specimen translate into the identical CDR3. The CDR3 region has the DNA TGTGCCAGCAGCTACAGGGGGCGAGGGACTGAAGCTTTCTTT. Its translation: CASSYRGRGTEAFF. V is TRBV6-5 and J is TRBJ1-1; 9 nucleotides align to TRBD1. CDR3 length: 14 residues. After removal of 6 bases from V and 5 bases from J, the junction contained 7 bases not matched to a gene. CDR1 is MNHEY, CDR2 SVGAGI, per germline.

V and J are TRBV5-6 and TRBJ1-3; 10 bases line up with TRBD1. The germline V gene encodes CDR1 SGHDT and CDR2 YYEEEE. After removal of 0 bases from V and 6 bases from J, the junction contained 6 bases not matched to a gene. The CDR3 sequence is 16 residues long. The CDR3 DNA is TGTGCCAGCAGCTTGGACGTCGGGACAGGGGCAAACACCATATATTTT. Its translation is CASSLDVGTGANTIYF. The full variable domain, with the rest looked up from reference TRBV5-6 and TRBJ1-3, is DAGVTQSPTHLIKTRGQQVTLRCSPKSGHDTVSWYQQALGQGPQFIFQYYEEEERQRGNFPDRFSGHQFPNYSSELNVNALLLGDSALYLCASSLDVGTGANTIYFGEGSWLTVV.

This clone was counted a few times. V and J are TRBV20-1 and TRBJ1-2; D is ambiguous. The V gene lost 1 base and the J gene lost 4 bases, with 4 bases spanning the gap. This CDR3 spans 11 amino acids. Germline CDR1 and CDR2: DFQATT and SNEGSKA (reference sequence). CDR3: CSARVSYGYTF. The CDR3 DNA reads TGCAGTGCTAGAGTTAGCTATGGCTACACCTTC.

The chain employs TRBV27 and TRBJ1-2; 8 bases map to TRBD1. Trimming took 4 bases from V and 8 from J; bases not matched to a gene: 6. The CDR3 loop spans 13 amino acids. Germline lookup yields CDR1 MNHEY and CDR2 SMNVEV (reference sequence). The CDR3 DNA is TGTGCCAGCAGTTCTTGGACAGGGCAGGGCTACACCTTC. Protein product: CASSSWTGQGYTF.

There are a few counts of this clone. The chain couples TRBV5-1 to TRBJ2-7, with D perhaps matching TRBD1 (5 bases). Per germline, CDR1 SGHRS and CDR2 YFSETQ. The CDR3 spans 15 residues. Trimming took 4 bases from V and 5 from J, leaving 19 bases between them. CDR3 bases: TGCGCCAGCAGCCGGCTAGGGCAGGGCAGCCACGAGCAGTACTTC. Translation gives CASSRLGQGSHEQYF.

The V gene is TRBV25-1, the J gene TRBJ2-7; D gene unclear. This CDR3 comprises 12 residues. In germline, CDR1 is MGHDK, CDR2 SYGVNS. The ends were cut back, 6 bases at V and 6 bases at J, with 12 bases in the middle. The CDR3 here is CASSPRSREQYF. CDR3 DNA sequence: TGTGCCAGCAGCCCTAGGTCCCGCGAGCAGTACTTC.

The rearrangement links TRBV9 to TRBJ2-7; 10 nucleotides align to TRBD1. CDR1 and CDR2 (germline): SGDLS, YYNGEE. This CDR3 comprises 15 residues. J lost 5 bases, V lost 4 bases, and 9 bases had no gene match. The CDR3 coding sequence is TGTGCCAGCAGCCTACGGGACAGGGGAAGGGACGAGCAGTACTTC. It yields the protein CASSLRDRGRDEQYF.

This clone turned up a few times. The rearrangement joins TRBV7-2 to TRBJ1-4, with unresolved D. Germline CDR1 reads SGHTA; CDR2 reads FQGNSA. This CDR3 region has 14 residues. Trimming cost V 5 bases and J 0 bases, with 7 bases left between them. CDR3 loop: CASSPMATNEKLFF. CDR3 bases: TGTGCCAGCAGCCCGATGGCAACTAATGAAAAACTGTTTTTT.

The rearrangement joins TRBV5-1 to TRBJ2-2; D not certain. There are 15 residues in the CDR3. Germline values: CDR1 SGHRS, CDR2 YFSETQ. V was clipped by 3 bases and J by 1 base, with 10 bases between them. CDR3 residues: CASSSSTGNTGELFF. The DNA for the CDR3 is TGCGCCAGCAGCTCCTCGACCGGGAACACCGGGGAGCTGTTTTTT.

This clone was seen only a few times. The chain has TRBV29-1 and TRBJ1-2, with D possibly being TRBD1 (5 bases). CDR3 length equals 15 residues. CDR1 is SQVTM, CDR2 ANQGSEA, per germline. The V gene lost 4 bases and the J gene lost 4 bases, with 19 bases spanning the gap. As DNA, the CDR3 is TGCAGCGTTGTCCTCCGGGACCCGGAATTCTATGGCTACACCTTC. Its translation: CSVVLRDPEFYGYTF.